These T cell receptor beta chains were read from a single sample in a study of blood T cell repertoires in COVID-19. TCRdb keeps only in-frame clones here, not all; method: immunoSEQ multiplex PCR. Among about 240,000 clones listed, roughly four fifths were seen once. The specimen was peripheral blood. Source of these receptors: a woman of 80 years or more with acute or convalescent COVID-19. The CDR3 runs from the conserved cysteine through the conserved F or W. The D gene is left open where the match is weak. Some rows have no size entry. The others give once, few or many, or a class for an expanded clone.

.,.,TRBJ1-1,TRBV2,TGTGCCAGCAGTCCAGGCACAAACACTGAAGCTTTCTTT,CASSPGTNTEAFF
.,.,TRBJ2-7,TRBV29-1,TGCAGCGCCCCGCCGCTCAAGCTTACGCTGAGGGTTCGGCACGGCGACGAGCAGTACTTC,CSAPPLKLTLRVRHGDEQYF
.,.,TRBJ2-6,TRBV5-1,TGCGCCAGCAGCTTCGGAGGAAACTCTGGGGCCAACGTCCTGACTTTC,CASSFGGNSGANVLTF
.,TRBD1,TRBJ1-1,TRBV3-1/TRBV3-2,TGTGCCAGCAGCTACAGGGGGACTGAAGCTTTCTTT,CASSYRGTEAFF
.,.,TRBJ1-2,TRBV28,TGTGCCACCCAAAGCGTGGGGGAGAACACAGGGAACTATGGCTACACCTTC,CATQSVGENTGNYGYTF
.,TRBD1,TRBJ1-2,TRBV2,TGTGCCAGCTCCGGACAGGGGCTTGGCTACACCTTC,CASSGQGLGYTF
.,.,TRBJ1-4,TRBV30,TGTGCCTGGAGCCTGGGAGGCTTTAATGAAAAACTGTTTTTT,CAWSLGGFNEKLFF
few,.,TRBJ1-5,TRBV18,TGTGCCAGCTCACTCAGCGGGGGGAAGGAGCAGCCCCAGCATTTT,CASSLSGGKEQPQHF
.,.,TRBJ1-2,TRBV4-1,TGCGCCAGCAGCCAAGCCGACACCCCAGCGGGCTATGGCTACACCTTC,CASSQADTPAGYGYTF
once,.,TRBJ2-3,TRBV7-9,TGTGCCAGCAGCCCGACTGATGATACGCAGTATTTT,CASSPTDDTQYF
.,TRBD2,TRBJ2-1,TRBV11-3,TGTGCCAGCAGCTTAGATCTTAGCGGGGGGAACAATGAGCAGTTCTTC,CASSLDLSGGNNEQFF
.,TRBD1,TRBJ2-5,TRBV5-6,TGTGCCAGCAGCTTACCGGATAGAGGGGGCTTGGAGACCCAGTACTTC,CASSLPDRGGLETQYF
.,.,TRBJ2-5,TRBV7-9,TGTGCCAGCAGCGCTAATCTCCCTGAGACCCAGTACTTC,CASSANLPETQYF
.,TRBD1,TRBJ1-4,TRBV5-6,TGTGCCAGCAGCTTGGACAGGGGGCGAGTTAATGAAAAACTGTTTTTT,CASSLDRGRVNEKLFF
few,.,TRBJ1-1,TRBV2,TGTGCCAGTACGACCGGGACAAGGGACGCTGAAGCTTTCTTT,CASTTGTRDAEAFF
.,.,TRBJ1-4,TRBV6-5,TGTGCCAGCAGTTACTCAGGCAGGGTTTGGGAAAAACTGTTTTTT,CASSYSGRVWEKLFF
.,.,TRBJ1-2,TRBV12-3/TRBV12-4,TGTGCCAGCAGTAGGGACATAGGAGGCTACACCTTC,CASSRDIGGYTF
.,TRBD1,TRBJ1-5,TRBV2,TGTGCCAGCAGCCCCGACAGGGAGGATCAGCCCCAGCATTTT,CASSPDREDQPQHF
.,.,TRBJ1-1,TRBV30,TGTGCCTGGATCCAGGACACTGAAGCTTTCTTT,CAWIQDTEAFF
few,.,TRBJ1-5,TRBV10-3,TGTGCCATCAGATCGGACAGCGGGGGCAATCAGCCCCAGCATTTT,CAIRSDSGGNQPQHF
.,TRBD1,TRBJ1-3,TRBV19,TGTGCCAGTACTCCGCCCGGGACAGTGGGAGGAAACACCATATATTTT,CASTPPGTVGGNTIYF
.,TRBD1,TRBJ2-5,TRBV5-1,TGCGCCAGCAGCTTGGCCCCGGGACAGGGGATGGGCGAGACCCAGTACTTC,CASSLAPGQGMGETQYF
.,TRBD1,TRBJ1-5,TRBV6-5,TGTGCCAGCAGTTACTCGACAGGGAGCCAGCCCCAGCATTTT,CASSYSTGSQPQHF
.,.,TRBJ1-2,TRBV5-5,TGTGCCAGCAGCTTGGAGGGCCCGCTCGCTAGGGGTGGCTACACCTTC,CASSLEGPLARGGYTF
once,TRBD2,TRBJ2-5,TRBV9,TGTGCCAGCACTAGGAGCGGGGGCCCTCAAGAGACCCAGTACTTC,CASTRSGGPQETQYF
.,TRBD1,TRBJ1-1,TRBV11-2,TGTGCCAGCAGCGGAAGGACAGGGGGCACTGAAGCTTTCTTT,CASSGRTGGTEAFF
.,TRBD2,TRBJ2-5,TRBV4-1,TGCGCCAGCAGCCAAAGCGGGGGCCTCTCATACCAAGAGACCCAGTACTTC,CASSQSGGLSYQETQYF
.,TRBD1,TRBJ1-2,TRBV3-1/TRBV3-2,TGTGCCAGCAGCCCAACGGGACAGGCGAACACTTACTATGGCTACACCTTC,CASSPTGQANTYYGYTF
.,.,TRBJ2-1,TRBV7-9,TGTGCCAGCAGCTTAGGGGAGGTGAGCTCCTACAATGAGCAGTTCTTC,CASSLGEVSSYNEQFF
.,.,TRBJ1-2,TRBV2,TGTGCCAGCAGTGAACTGGACAGAGTACAGGTTGTCTATGGCTACACCTTC,CASSELDRVQVVYGYTF
.,.,TRBJ1-5,TRBV7-8,TGTGCCAGCAGCTTAGCTGGGGGGTATCAGCCCCAGCATTTT,CASSLAGGYQPQHF
.,TRBD1,TRBJ2-2,TRBV18,TGTGCCAGCTCACCACAGCAGGGGGCGAACACCGGGGAGCTGTTTTTT,CASSPQQGANTGELFF
few,TRBD1,TRBJ1-3,TRBV5-1,TGCGCCAGCAGCTTAGGGACAGCAATTAACACCATATATTTT,CASSLGTAINTIYF
few,TRBD1,TRBJ1-2,TRBV5-4,TGTGCCAGCAGCTTGGGGGACAGGGTTTGGGGCTACACCTTC,CASSLGDRVWGYTF
.,.,TRBJ1-3,TRBV18,TGTGCCAGCTCACCAATCACAGTGAACTCTGGAAACACCATATATTTT,CASSPITVNSGNTIYF